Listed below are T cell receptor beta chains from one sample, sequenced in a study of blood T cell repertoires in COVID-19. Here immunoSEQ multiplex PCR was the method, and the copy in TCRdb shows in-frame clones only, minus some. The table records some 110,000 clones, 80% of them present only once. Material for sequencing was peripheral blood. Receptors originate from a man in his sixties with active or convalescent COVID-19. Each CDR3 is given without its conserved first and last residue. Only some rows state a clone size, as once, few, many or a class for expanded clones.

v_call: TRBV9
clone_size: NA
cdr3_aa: ASSVAPGLETQY

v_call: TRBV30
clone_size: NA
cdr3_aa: AWTRGGGRRGEQF

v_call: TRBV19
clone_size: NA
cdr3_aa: ASSPTGGDYEQY

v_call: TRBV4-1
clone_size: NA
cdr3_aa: ASSHFLAGVGEQY

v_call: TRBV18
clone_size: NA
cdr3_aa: AKNREGGNTEAF

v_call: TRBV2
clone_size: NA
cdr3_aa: ATSRQGLATEAF

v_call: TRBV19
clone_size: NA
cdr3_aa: ASSINRDNSPLH

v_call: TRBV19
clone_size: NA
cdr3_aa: ASSTWTENTGELF

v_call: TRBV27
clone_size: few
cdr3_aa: ASGAGVISNQPQH

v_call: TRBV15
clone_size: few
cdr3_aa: ATSRRTGATNEKLF

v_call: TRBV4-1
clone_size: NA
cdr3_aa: ASSQVTDYEQY

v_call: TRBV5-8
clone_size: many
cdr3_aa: ASSLWRELDTQY

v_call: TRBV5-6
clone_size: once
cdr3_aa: ASSFGPLGVGEDYGYT

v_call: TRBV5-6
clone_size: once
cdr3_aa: ASSLGLIAALSYEQY

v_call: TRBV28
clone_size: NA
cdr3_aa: ASIRQGAREQY

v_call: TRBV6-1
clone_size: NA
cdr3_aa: ASSQGPSAGYT

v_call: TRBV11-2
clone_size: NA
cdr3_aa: ASSLAVAGFQY

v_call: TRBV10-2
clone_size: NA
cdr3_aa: ASSWEEPNQPQH

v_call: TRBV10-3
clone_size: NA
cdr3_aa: AISEYPARVVAGA

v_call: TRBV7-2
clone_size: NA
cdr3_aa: ASSYPGLAGTTDTQY

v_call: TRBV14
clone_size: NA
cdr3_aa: ASSQNRGRYEQY

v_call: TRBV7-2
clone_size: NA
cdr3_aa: ASSLVLGGHNEQF

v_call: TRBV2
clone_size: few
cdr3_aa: ADLEWQGAETQY

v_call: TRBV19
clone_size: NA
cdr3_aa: ASSIGGIRTDTQY

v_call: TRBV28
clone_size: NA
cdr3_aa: ASRLPVGQGHEQY

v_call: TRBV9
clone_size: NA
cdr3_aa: ASSATLNRGTQY

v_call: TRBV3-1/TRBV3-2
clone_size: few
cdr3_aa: ASSQPSQTHHL

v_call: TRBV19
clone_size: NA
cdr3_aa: ASSTHLGRSNQPQH

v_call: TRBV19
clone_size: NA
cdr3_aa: ASSSSWEDEQF

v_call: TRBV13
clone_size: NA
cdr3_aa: ASSPGTSGFGELF

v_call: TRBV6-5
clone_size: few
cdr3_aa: ASRSGHSNYGYT

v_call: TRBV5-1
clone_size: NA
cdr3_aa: ASSLGLSADATDTQY

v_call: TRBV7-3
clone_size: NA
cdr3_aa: ASSLFLGFTGELF

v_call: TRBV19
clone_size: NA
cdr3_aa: ASTEEGLGNTIY

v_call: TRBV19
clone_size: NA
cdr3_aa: ASSISTGVANQPQH

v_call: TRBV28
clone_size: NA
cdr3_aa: ASSLGTGAFSYEQY

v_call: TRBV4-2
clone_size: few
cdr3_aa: ASSQVGTGRGELF

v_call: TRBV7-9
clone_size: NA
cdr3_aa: ARGTGGASGANVLT

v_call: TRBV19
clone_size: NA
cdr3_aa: ASSRGGAGNTGELF

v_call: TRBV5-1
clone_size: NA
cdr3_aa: ASSLELAANEQF

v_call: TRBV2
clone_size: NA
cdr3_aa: ASKEEPAIYNEQF

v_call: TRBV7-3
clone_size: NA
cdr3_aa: ASSLTPRAGAGANVLT

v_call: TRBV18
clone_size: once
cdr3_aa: ASSGLAGGNEQF

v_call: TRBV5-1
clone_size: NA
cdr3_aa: ASSFTPGQGGYEQY

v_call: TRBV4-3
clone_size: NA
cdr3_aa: ASSTRAGTASDTQY

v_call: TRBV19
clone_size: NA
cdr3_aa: ASSIDRGGASQPQH

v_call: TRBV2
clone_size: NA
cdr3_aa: ASKSEVDKNIQY

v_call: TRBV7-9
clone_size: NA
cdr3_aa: ASSPRTRTYEQY

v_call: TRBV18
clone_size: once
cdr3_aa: ASSPTGGQGGQPQH

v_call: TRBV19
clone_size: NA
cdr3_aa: ASSVVGRLLAKNIQY

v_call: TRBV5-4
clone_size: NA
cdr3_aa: ASSLVGGNSPLH

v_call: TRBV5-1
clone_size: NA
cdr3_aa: ASSLGLTDTQY

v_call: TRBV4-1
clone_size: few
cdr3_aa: ASSQERGYEQY